This T cell receptor beta chain was sequenced for a study of T cells in localized non-small cell lung cancer. Findings and caveats of the study: Maximal T cell clonality occurred in uninvolved adjacent lung, with tumor ranking below it. Owing to sequencing of a solitary tumor region, heterogeneity cannot be discounted. Adjacent lung exhibited a median of approximately 59 among the 100 most abundant tumor clones.

CDR3 length: 15 amino acids. CDR1 is MNHEY, CDR2 SMNVEV, per germline (reference sequence). V was trimmed by 6 bases and J by 2 bases, leaving 17 bases between them. A word on this clone: Its antigen is currently unknown.

The data were produced by immunoSEQ multiplex PCR, yet TCRdb's version contains in-frame clones alone and is incomplete. The sample yields 9,500 to 11,000 clones, 90% to 95% seen once. This TCR derives from a male donor older than 55 with stage III lung adenocarcinoma. This chain joins TRBV27 and TRBJ2-7; TRBD1 is a possible D gene (6 bases). The sample here was peripheral blood, taken before any cancer treatment. In DNA, the CDR3 is TGTGCCAGCAGCCTGTTGGGGACAAAAACCTACGAGCAGTACTTC. It codes for CASSLLGTKTYEQYF.